This entry concerns a single T cell receptor beta chain. Some clones are missing from TCRdb's copy, which holds only in-frame ones; the method was immunoSEQ multiplex PCR. This sample has around 110,000 clones, with over 90% found just once. This entry belongs to a study of control samples from healthy donors and cancer patients. Trimming removed 5 bases at V and 0 bases at J, with 8 bases between. The CDR3 has 14 residues. Germline loops: CDR1 LNHDA, CDR2 SQIVND (reference sequence). Sequenced: blood. The sequence was collected from a man aged 30-40 years in good health. The chain employs TRBV19 and TRBJ1-5; D is uncertain. The CDR3 nucleotides are TGTGCCAGTAGTTTGGGTTATAGCAATCAGCCCCAGCATTTT. Its protein is CASSLGYSNQPQHF. The full variable domain, rest sourced from reference TRBV19 and TRBJ1-5, is DGGITQSPKYLFRKEGQNVTLSCEQNLNHDAMYWYRQDPGQGLRLIYYSQIVNDFQKGDIAEGYSVSREKKESFPLTVTSAQKNPTAFYLCASSLGYSNQPQHFGDGTRLSIL.